These T cell receptor beta chains were read from a single sample in a study of CD8 T cells in ankylosing spondylitis. TCRdb redid the calling of the 5' RACE reads with MiXCR, one entry per CDR3 protein. The sample includes under 950,000 distinct CDR3 sequences, 15% to 20% of them seen just once. Sequencing input: blood, either unsorted or a sorted T cell fraction (not recorded which). Receptors originate from a male donor with ankylosing spondylitis. Each CDR3 is given with its conserved first and last residue. The D gene is left open where the match is weak. Expanded clones are given a class, and other clones once, few, many or no size at all.

J gene | clone size | D gene | V gene | CDR3 protein | CDR3 DNA
TRBJ2-1 | . | . | TRBV6-2/TRBV6-3 | CASSPLFFGEQFF | TGTGCCAGCAGTCCCCTCTTTTTCGGTGAGCAGTTCTTC
TRBJ1-1 | . | . | TRBV29-1 | CSVFPAEAFF | TGCAGCGTTTTCCCCGCTGAAGCTTTCTTT
TRBJ2-3 | many | . | TRBV29-1 | CSVPPGGAGPNTQYF | TGCAGCGTTCCACCCGGGGGTGCGGGGCCCAATACGCAGTATTTT
TRBJ2-7 | . | . | TRBV5-1 | CASSYKQGMGNEQYF | TGCGCCAGCAGCTACAAACAGGGAATGGGAAACGAGCAGTACTTC
TRBJ2-3 | . | TRBD2 | TRBV4-2 | CASSQTTSGSRTDTQYF | TGTGCCAGCAGCCAAACTACTAGCGGGAGTCGGACAGATACGCAGTATTTT
TRBJ2-2 | . | . | TRBV7-9 | CASSHSTRTGELFF | TGTGCCAGCAGCCATTCTACTCGGACCGGGGAGCTGTTTTTT
TRBJ2-1 | few | . | TRBV20-1 | CSASGPTRYNEQFF | TGCAGTGCTAGTGGTCCCACTCGCTACAATGAGCAGTTCTTC
TRBJ1-6 | few | TRBD1 | TRBV7-3 | CASSLSGGGQGVSPLHF | TGTGCCAGCAGCCTCTCTGGGGGGGGACAGGGGGTTTCACCCCTCCACTTT
TRBJ2-2 | few | . | TRBV12-3/TRBV12-4 | CASRKGGTVNTGELFF | TGTGCCAGCAGAAAAGGTGGGACGGTTAACACCGGGGAGCTGTTTTTT
TRBJ1-2 | . | . | TRBV29-1 | CSVEDLGSGYTF | TGCAGCGTTGAAGATCTAGGGAGTGGCTACACCTTC
TRBJ1-5 | . | . | TRBV7-9 | CASSLGGRVNQPQHF | TGTGCCAGCAGCTTAGGGGGCAGGGTGAATCAGCCCCAGCATTTT
TRBJ2-7 | many | . | TRBV2 | CASIETLILREQYF | TGTGCCAGCATAGAGACACTTATCCTACGCGAGCAGTACTTC
TRBJ2-7 | few | . | TRBV7-2 | CASSTGTTGPYEQYF | TGTGCCAGCAGCACGGGGACAACCGGCCCCTACGAGCAGTACTTC
TRBJ2-1 | few | . | TRBV5-6 | CASSLDVNEQFF | TGTGCCAGCAGCTTGGACGTCAATGAGCAGTTCTTC
TRBJ2-1 | . | TRBD2 | TRBV20-1 | CSARDRTSGGGQFF | TGCAGTGCTAGAGATCGGACTAGCGGGGGGGGGCAGTTCTTC
TRBJ2-2 | many | . | TRBV20-1 | CSARRRENTGELFF | TGCAGTGCTAGGAGGAGGGAAAACACCGGGGAGCTGTTTTTT
TRBJ2-1 | few | TRBD1 | TRBV20-1 | CSARVGTASYNEQFF | TGCAGTGCTAGAGTAGGGACAGCCTCCTACAATGAGCAGTTCTTC
TRBJ2-7 | . | TRBD2 | TRBV3-1 | CASSQVPPGAGSYYEQYF | TGTGCCAGCAGCCAAGTTCCCCCAGGAGCGGGAAGCTACTACGAGCAGTACTTC
TRBJ2-7 | few | . | TRBV3-1 | CASSQEGSSRDSYEQYF | TGTGCCAGCAGCCAAGAGGGGAGTTCGCGGGACTCCTACGAGCAGTACTTC
TRBJ2-1 | few | TRBD2 | TRBV7-2 | CASSHSGGSYNEQFF | TGTGCCAGCAGCCACAGCGGGGGGTCCTACAATGAGCAGTTCTTC
TRBJ2-1 | . | TRBD2 | TRBV5-6 | CASSYGAGENEQFF | TGTGCCAGCAGCTATGGTGCGGGGGAGAATGAGCAGTTCTTC
TRBJ2-1 | . | TRBD2 | TRBV4-3 | CASSQAPGGNNNEQFF | TGCGCCAGCAGCCAAGCGCCGGGAGGGAATAACAATGAGCAGTTCTTC
TRBJ2-3 | many | TRBD1 | TRBV7-3 | CASSSNRGLRTDTQYF | TGTGCCAGCAGCTCCAACAGGGGGCTGAGAACAGATACGCAGTATTTT
TRBJ2-7 | few | . | TRBV6-4 | CASSDSGTSYEQYF | TGTGCCAGCAGTGACTCCGGGACCTCCTACGAGCAGTACTTC
TRBJ2-5 | . | TRBD1 | TRBV5-6 | CASSLWDREEETQYF | TGTGCCAGCAGCCTCTGGGACAGGGAGGAGGAGACCCAGTACTTC
TRBJ2-1 | . | TRBD2 | TRBV12-3/TRBV12-4 | CASSLVAGGLIEQFF | TGTGCCAGCAGTTTAGTGGCGGGAGGGCTTATTGAGCAGTTCTTC
TRBJ2-7 | . | TRBD2 | TRBV30 | CAWSLGGTDEQYF | TGTGCCTGGAGCTTGGGGGGGACGGACGAGCAGTACTTC
TRBJ2-7 | few | TRBD2 | TRBV27 | CASRVSGALSYEQYF | TGTGCCAGCAGGGTTAGCGGGGCCCTCTCCTACGAGCAGTACTTC
TRBJ2-1 | . | TRBD2 | TRBV7-2 | CASSYDSGGSYNEQFF | TGTGCCAGCAGCTACGACAGCGGGGGCTCCTACAATGAGCAGTTCTTC
TRBJ2-1 | few | . | TRBV29-1 | CSVDGSRAYNEQFF | TGCAGCGTCGACGGGAGCCGCGCCTACAATGAGCAGTTCTTC
TRBJ2-5 | . | . | TRBV7-2 | CASSSQETQHF | TGTGCCAGCAGCTCCCAGGAGACCCAGCACTTC
TRBJ1-2 | . | . | TRBV4-1 | CASSQDRGTEPYGYTF | TGCGCCAGCAGCCAAGATCGAGGGACGGAGCCCTATGGCTACACCTTC
TRBJ1-6 | . | . | TRBV3-1 | CASSHPQDGSNSPLHF | TGTGCCAGCAGCCACCCCCAGGACGGAAGTAATTCACCCCTCCACTTT
TRBJ2-3 | . | TRBD2 | TRBV4-3 | CASSQRAGGGTDTQYF | TGCGCCAGCAGCCAACGCGCGGGGGGTGGGACAGATACGCAGTATTTT
TRBJ2-1 | . | . | TRBV12-3/TRBV12-4 | CTSSSSTSGGPARYNEQFF | .
TRBJ2-2 | few | . | TRBV5-1 | CASSFGGETARNGELFF | TGCGCCAGCAGCTTCGGCGGAGAAACGGCCCGCAACGGGGAGCTGTTTTTT
TRBJ2-2 | many | TRBD1 | TRBV5-1 | CASSPGPGDRDTGELFF | TGCGCCAGCAGCCCCGGTCCCGGGGACAGAGACACCGGGGAGCTGTTTTTT
TRBJ2-5 | . | . | TRBV5-1 | CASGVVSQETQYF | TGCGCCAGCGGGGTTGTCAGTCAAGAGACCCAGTACTTC
TRBJ2-5 | . | . | TRBV6-1 | CASSRRQTEETQYF | TGTGCCAGCAGTCGGCGGCAGACGGAAGAGACCCAGTACTTC
TRBJ2-1 | few | TRBD2 | TRBV7-9 | CASSFGLAGVLDEQFF | TGTGCCAGCAGCTTCGGACTAGCGGGAGTTTTGGATGAGCAGTTCTTC
TRBJ1-4 | . | . | TRBV7-8 | CASSLLGGPFNEKLFF | TGTGCCAGCAGCCTACTGGGCGGACCGTTTAATGAAAAACTGTTTTTT
TRBJ1-5 | . | . | TRBV11-2 | CASSSDGTRNQPQHF | TGTGCCAGCAGCTCCGACGGGACACGCAATCAGCCCCAGCATTTT
TRBJ2-7 | few | . | TRBV5-1 | CASSVGEGYEQYF | TGCGCCAGCAGCGTGGGAGAGGGCTACGAGCAGTACTTC
TRBJ2-1 | few | . | TRBV6-2/TRBV6-3 | CASSFRDDKFF | TGTGCCAGCAGTTTCCGGGACGATAAGTTCTTC
TRBJ1-6 | few | TRBD1 | TRBV5-1 | CASSPGQGSQSPLHF | TGCGCCAGCAGCCCAGGACAGGGATCACAATCACCCCTCCACTTT
TRBJ2-3 | few | TRBD2 | TRBV6-5 | CASSWDPGTSIFDTDTQYF | TGTGCCAGCAGTTGGGATCCCGGGACTAGTATTTTTGACACAGATACGCAGTATTTT
TRBJ1-1 | . | . | TRBV2 | CATQRNRDVNTEAFF | TGTGCCACACAAAGAAACAGGGACGTTAACACTGAAGCTTTCTTT
TRBJ1-5 | . | . | TRBV5-6 | CASSRKGQPQHF | TGTGCCAGCAGTCGCAAGGGTCAGCCCCAGCATTTT
TRBJ1-4 | . | . | TRBV29-1 | CSVEGVGEGEKLFF | TGCAGCGTTGAAGGAGTCGGTGAGGGCGAAAAACTGTTTTTT